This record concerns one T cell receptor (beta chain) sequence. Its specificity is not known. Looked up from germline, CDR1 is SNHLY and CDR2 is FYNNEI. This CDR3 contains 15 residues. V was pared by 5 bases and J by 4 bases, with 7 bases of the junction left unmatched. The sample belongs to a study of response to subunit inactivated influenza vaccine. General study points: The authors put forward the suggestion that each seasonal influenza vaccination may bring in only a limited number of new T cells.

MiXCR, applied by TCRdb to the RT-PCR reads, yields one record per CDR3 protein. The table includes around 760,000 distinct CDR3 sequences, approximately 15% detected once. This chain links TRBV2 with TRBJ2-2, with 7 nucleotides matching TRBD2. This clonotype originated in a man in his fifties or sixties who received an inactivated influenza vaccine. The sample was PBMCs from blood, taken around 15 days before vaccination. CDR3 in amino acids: CASSRAGSLTGELFF. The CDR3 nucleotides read TGTGCCAGCAGTAGAGCGGGGAGCCTCACCGGGGAGCTGTTTTTT. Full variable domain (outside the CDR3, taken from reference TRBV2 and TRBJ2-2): EPEVTQTPSHQVTQMGQEVILRCVPISNHLYFYWYRQILGQKVEFLVSFYNNEISEKSEIFDDQFSVERPDGSNFTLKIRSTKLEDSAMYFCASSRAGSLTGELFFGEGSRLTVL.